The clone carrying this TCR beta chain showed up many times. Antigen unknown. The data stem from a study of blood T cells in healthy people across ages. Findings and caveats of the study: The recorded TCR beta diversity per million T cells decreased in a roughly linear manner with age.

A second PCR, run for 7 to 11 cycles, used a sample-barcoded 5' primer plus a J-beta primer mix. TCRdb used MiXCR to reprocess the 5' RACE reads, holding one entry per CDR3 protein. This table holds about 680,000 distinct CDR3 sequences, 49% found once. Healthy individuals of Caucasian origin from Russia, aged about 6 to 95, served as donors. Trimming cost V 5 bases and J 1 base; bases outside gene matches: 2. The CDR3 covers 13 residues. Per the germline V gene, CDR1 is SGHTA and CDR2 is FQGNSA. The receptor was derived from an older woman in good health. The chain joins TRBV7-2 to TRBJ2-7, with 7 nucleotides matching TRBD1. The sequencing sample was made of blood. The CDR3 DNA follows: TGTGCCAGCAGCGACAGGGTATCCTACGAGCAGTACTTC. It yields the protein CASSDRVSYEQYF. The variable domain in full, with the rest retrieved from reference TRBV7-2 and TRBJ2-7, is GAGVSQSPSNKVTEKGKDVELRCDPISGHTALYWYRQSLGQGLEFLIYFQGNSAPDKSGLPSDRFSAERTGGSVSTLTIQRTQQEDSAVYLCASSDRVSYEQYFGPGTRLTVT.